This T cell receptor beta chain was found in a study of human T cells and chemical hapten exposure. About the study: 2% DPC applied to a roughly 2 cm by roughly 2 cm arm area sensitized donors. Affected patients, primarily female, had alopecia areata, totalis or universalis.

In germline, CDR1 is MNHEY, CDR2 SMNVEV (reference sequence). V lost 3 bases, J lost 2 bases, and 8 bases lay in between. This CDR3 has 13 amino acids. Indicated time point: patch test 2, 6 weeks after DPC sensitization. Specified treatment: therapeutic diphenylcyclopropenone sensitization with weekly scalp DPC. TCRdb re-derived calls from the RACE reads in MiXCR, one entry per CDR3 protein. The sample has about 54,000 distinct CDR3 sequences, around 9.4% seen once. The sequencing here drew on whole blood, taken in connection with sensitization to the hapten diphenylcyclopropenone (DPC). The chain employs TRBV27 and TRBJ2-7; D gene ambiguous. The clonotype comes from a woman aged 45-60 years with alopecia areata. Some clones in this sample may be carry-over from other donors' samples. CDR3 bases: TGTGCCAGCAGTTTCGCAGTAACCTACGAGCAGTACTTC. This gives the protein CASSFAVTYEQYF.